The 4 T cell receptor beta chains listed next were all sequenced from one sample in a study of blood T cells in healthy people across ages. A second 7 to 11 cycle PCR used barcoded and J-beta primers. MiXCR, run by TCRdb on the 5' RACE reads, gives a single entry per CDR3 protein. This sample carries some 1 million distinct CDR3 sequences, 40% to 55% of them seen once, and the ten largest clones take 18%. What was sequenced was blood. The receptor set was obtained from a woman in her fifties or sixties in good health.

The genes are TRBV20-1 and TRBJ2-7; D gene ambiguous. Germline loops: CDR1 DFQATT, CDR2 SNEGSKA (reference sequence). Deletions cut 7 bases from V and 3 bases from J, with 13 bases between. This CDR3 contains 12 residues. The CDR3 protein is CSDSMPGYEQYF. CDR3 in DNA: TGCAGTGATAGCATGCCGGGCTACGAGCAGTACTTC.

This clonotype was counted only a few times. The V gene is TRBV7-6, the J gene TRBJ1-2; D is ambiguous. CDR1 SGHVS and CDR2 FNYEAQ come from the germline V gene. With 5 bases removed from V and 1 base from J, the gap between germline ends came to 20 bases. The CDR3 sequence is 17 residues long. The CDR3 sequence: CASSRQTLLRLNYGYTF. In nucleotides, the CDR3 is TGTGCCAGCAGCAGACAAACGTTGCTTCGACTTAACTATGGCTACACCTTC.

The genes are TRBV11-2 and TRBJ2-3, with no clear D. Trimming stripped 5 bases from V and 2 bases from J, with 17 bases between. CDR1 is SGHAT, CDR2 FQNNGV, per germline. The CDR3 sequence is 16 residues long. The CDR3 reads CASSPLLSLLTDTQYF. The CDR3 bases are TGTGCCAGCAGCCCCCTGCTATCCCTCCTCACAGATACGCAGTATTTT. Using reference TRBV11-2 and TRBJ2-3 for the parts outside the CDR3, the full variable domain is EAGVAQSPRYKIIEKRQSVAFWCNPISGHATLYWYQQILGQGPKLLIQFQNNGVVDDSQLPKDRFSAERLKGVDSTLKIQPAKLEDSAVYLCASSPLLSLLTDTQYFGPGTRLTVL.

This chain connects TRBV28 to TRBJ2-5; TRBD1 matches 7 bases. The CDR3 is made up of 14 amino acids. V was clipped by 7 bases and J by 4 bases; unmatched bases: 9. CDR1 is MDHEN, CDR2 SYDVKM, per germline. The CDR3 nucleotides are TGTGCCAGCACCCAAGGGGGCAGGGTAGAGACCCAGTACTTC. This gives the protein CASTQGGRVETQYF.